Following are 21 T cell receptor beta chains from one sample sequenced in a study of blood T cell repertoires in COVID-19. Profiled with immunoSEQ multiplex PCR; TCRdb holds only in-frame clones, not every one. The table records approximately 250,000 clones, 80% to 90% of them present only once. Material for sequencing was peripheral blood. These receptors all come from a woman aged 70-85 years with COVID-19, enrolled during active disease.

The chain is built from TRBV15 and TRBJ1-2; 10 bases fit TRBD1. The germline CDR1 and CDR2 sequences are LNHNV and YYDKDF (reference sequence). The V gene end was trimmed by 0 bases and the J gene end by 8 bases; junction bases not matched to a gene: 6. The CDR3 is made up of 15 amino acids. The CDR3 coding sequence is TGTGCCACCAGCAGAGATCAGGGACAGGGGCACGGCTACACCTTC. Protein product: CATSRDQGQGHGYTF.

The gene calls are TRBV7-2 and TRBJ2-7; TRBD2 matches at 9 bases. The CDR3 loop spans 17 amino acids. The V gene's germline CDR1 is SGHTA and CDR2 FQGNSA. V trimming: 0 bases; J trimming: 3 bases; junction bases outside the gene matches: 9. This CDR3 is CASSLAGRGGFLYEQYF. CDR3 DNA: TGTGCCAGCAGCTTAGCAGGGCGGGGGGGTTTTCTCTACGAGCAGTACTTC.

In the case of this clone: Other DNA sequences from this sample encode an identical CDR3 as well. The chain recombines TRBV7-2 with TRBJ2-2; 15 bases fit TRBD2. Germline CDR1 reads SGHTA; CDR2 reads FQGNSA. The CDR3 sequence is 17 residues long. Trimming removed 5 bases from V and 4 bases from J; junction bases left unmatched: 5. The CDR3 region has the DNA TGTGCCAGCAGCCTGGGACTAGCGGGGGGTCGCACCGGGGAGCTGTTTTTT. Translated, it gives CASSLGLAGGRTGELFF.

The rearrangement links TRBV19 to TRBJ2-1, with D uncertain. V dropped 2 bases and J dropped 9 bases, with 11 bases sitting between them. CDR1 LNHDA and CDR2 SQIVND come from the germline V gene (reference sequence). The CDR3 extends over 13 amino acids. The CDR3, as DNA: TGTGCCAGTAGTATAACCCCCCGGAGTGAGCAGTTCTTC. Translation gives CASSITPRSEQFF.

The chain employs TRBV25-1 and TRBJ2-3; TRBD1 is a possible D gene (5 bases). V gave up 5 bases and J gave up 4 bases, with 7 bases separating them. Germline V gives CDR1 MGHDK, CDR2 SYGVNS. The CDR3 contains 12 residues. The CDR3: CASSLGPDTQYF. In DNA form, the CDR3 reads TGTGCCAGCAGTTTGGGGCCAGATACGCAGTATTTT.

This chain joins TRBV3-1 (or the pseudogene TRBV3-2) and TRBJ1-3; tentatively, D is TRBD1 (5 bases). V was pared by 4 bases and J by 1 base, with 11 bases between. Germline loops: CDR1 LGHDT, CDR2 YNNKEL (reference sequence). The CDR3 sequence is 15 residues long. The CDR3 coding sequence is TGTGCCAGCAGCCCAAGACCAGGGTCTGGAAACACCATATATTTT. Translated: CASSPRPGSGNTIYF.

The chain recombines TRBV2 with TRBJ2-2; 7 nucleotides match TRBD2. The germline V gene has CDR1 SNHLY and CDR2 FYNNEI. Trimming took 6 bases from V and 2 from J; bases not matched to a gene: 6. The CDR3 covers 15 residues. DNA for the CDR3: TGTGCCAGCAGCGGTTGGGACTACAACACCGGGGAGCTGTTTTTT. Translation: CASSGWDYNTGELFF.

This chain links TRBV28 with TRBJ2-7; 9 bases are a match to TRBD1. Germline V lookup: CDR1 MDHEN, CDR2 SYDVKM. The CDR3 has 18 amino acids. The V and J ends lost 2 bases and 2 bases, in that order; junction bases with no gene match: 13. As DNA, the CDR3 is TGTGCCAGCAGTTTACCTCCGGGACAGGGAGGGCCTCCCTACGAGCAGTACTTC. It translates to CASSLPPGQGGPPYEQYF.

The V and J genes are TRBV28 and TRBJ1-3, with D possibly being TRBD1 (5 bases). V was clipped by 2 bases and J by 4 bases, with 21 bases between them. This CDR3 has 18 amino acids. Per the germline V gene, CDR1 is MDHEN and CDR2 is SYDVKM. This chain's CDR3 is CASSLIGDGGVDGNTIYF. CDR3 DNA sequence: TGTGCCAGCAGTTTAATTGGGGACGGAGGGGTGGACGGAAACACCATATATTTT.

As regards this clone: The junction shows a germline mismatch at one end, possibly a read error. In DNA form, the CDR3 reads TGTGCCAGCAGGTTATCAGGGGGTAGCAATCAGCCCCAGCATTTT. Translating it yields CASRLSGGSNQPQHF. The V and J genes are TRBV27 and TRBJ1-5; the match to TRBD1 covers 7 bases. Germline V lookup: CDR1 MNHEY, CDR2 SMNVEV (reference sequence). The CDR3 runs to 15 residues.

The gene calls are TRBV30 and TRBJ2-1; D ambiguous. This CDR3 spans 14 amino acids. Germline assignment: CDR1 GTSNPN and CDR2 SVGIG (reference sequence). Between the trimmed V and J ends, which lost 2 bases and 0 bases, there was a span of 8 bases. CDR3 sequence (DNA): TGTGCCTGGAGTCTGGTAGCCTCCTACAATGAGCAGTTCTTC. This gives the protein CAWSLVASYNEQFF.

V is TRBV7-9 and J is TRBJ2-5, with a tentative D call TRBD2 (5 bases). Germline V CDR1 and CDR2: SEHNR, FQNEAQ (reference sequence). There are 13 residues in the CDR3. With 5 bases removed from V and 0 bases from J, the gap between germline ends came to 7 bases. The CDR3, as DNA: TGTGCCAGCAGCCCGGACTACCAAGAGACCCAGTACTTC. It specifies CASSPDYQETQYF.

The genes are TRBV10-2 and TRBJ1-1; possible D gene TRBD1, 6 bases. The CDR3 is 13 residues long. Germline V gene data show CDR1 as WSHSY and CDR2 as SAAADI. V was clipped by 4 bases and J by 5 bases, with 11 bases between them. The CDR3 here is CASSARGATEAFF. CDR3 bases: TGCGCCAGCAGTGCGCGGGGGGCGACTGAAGCTTTCTTT.

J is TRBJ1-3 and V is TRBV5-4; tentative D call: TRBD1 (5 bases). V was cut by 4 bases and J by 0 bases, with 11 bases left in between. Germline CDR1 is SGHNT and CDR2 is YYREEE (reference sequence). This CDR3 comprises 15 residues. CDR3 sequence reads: CASSDRQSSGNTIYF. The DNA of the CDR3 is TGTGCCAGCAGCGATCGACAGAGCTCTGGAAACACCATATATTTT.

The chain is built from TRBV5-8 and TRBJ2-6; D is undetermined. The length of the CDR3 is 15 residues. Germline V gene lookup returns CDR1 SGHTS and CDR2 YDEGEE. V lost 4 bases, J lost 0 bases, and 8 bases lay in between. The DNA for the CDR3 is TGTGCCAGCAGCGCCACTTCCTCTGGGGCCAACGTCCTGACTTTC. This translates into CASSATSSGANVLTF.

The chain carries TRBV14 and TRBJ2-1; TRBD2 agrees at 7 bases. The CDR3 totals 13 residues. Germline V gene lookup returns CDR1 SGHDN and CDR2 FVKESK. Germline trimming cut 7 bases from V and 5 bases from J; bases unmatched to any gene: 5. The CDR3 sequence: CASNPGGNNEQFF. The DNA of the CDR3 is TGTGCCAGCAACCCCGGGGGGAACAATGAGCAGTTCTTC.

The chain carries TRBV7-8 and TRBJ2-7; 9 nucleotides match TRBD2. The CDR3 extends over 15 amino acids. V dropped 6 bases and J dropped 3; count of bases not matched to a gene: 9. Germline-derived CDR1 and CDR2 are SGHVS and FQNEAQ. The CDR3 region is CASSLRAGGNYEQYF. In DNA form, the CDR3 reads TGTGCCAGCAGTCTTCGAGCGGGGGGCAACTACGAGCAGTACTTC.

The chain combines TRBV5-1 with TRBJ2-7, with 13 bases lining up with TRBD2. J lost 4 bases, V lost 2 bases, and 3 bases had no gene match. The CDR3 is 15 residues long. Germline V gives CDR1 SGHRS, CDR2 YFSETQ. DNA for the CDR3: TGCGCCAGCAGCTTAGGGACTAGCGGGGATTACGAGCAGTACTTC. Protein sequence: CASSLGTSGDYEQYF.

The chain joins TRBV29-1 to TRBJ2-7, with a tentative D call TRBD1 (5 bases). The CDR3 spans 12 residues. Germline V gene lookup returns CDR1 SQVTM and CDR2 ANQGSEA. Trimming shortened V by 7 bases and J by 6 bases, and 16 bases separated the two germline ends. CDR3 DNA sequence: TGCAGCGGAGCTACAGGAACGCGCGAGCAGTACTTC. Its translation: CSGATGTREQYF.

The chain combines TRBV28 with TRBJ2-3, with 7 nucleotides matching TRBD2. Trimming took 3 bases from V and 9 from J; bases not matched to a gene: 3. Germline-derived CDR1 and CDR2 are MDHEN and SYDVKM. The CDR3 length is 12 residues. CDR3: CASSFQRGTQYF. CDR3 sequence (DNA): TGTGCCAGCAGTTTCCAGCGGGGAACGCAGTATTTT.

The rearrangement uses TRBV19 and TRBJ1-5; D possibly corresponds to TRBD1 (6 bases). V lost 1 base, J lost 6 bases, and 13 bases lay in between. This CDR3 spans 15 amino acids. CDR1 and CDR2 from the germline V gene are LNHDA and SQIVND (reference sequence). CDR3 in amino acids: CASSIGGQGRQPQHF. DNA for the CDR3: TGTGCCAGTAGTATAGGGGGGCAGGGACGTCAGCCCCAGCATTTT.